This T cell receptor beta chain comes out of a study of graft-versus-host responses after intestinal transplantation. Study-level information: All recipients were given anti-thymocyte globulin induction, and tacrolimus and steroids were then administered for around three years.

Regarding this clone: What it recognizes is unknown.

Germline V gene lookup returns CDR1 LNHNV and CDR2 YYDKDF (reference sequence). V lost 8 bases to trimming and J lost 1 base; unmatched junction nucleotides: 16. CDR3 length equals 17 residues. The data were produced by immunoSEQ multiplex PCR, yet TCRdb's version contains in-frame clones alone and is incomplete. The sample has 85,000 to 100,000 clones; approximately 90% are singletons. Findings and limits, study-wide: Detection of GvH clones occurred in recipient marrow, and some had their first appearance in ileum or blood. Early post-transplant declines in HvG were associated with peak levels of circulating GvH clones.

V and J are TRBV15 and TRBJ1-1; 7 bases align to TRBD1. This clonotype originated in a human donor who received an intestinal transplant. This specimen consisted of unstimulated CD4+ T cells sorted from spleen or lymph node cells, obtained before intestinal transplant. CDR3 region: CATAAGGSPNGNTEAFF. Here the CDR3 DNA reads TGTGCCACCGCGGCAGGGGGGTCCCCAAATGGGAACACTGAAGCTTTCTTT.